This entry concerns a single T cell receptor (beta chain). Its specificity is not known. The record originates from a study of T-cell reconstitution after alpha-beta-depleted transplantation in children. Library preparation (for TCRbeta) was performed with unique molecular identifiers. TCRdb called the PCR reads again in MiXCR, with one record for every CDR3 protein. The table includes about 120,000 distinct CDR3 sequences, more than 20% detected once. Study findings and constraints: Several hundred graft clones that had expanded were reportedly the source of alpha-beta T cells about two months after transplant.

Between the trimmed V and J ends, which lost 5 bases and 8 bases, there was a span of 11 bases. The CDR3 has 12 amino acids. Germline CDR1 is SGHTA and CDR2 is FQGTGA. The chain joins TRBV7-3 to TRBJ2-3, with D uncertain. This TCR came from a male patient between 2 and 9 years old who had a stem cell transplant for chronic granulomatous disease, so the T cells may come from the graft donor. The source material was PBMCs, mostly from graft donor cells, sampled 180 days after TCRalphabeta/CD19-depleted stem cell transplant. Here the CDR3 reads CASSLLMGTQYF. Here the CDR3 DNA reads TGTGCCAGCAGCCTACTCATGGGTACGCAGTATTTT.